The 14 T cell receptor beta chains listed next were all sequenced from one sample in a study of spatial heterogeneity in lung cancer (dated by TCRdb to the late 2010s). To prepare the library, 5' RACE was applied. The run used a NextSeq 500. The raw public reads went through TCRdb reprocessing: fastp at Q25, MiXCR clone calling, in-frame beta chains kept. Rows are combined by CDR3 protein, so each entry shows the most common genes and DNA. In all, the sample holds under 30,000 distinct CDR3 sequences, and around 6% of those were seen once. The ten top clones hold around 20% of the sample. This specimen's time point label, interpreted: blood at routine non-recurrence follow-up after resection. TCR sequencing used whole RNA extracted from tumor and nontumor lung tissue, or from cryopreserved PBMC samples, without cell sorting. Sequenced here: PBMCs, sampled at follow-up. The receptors stem from a male donor with early-stage non-small cell lung cancer.

This clonotype was counted many times. This chain connects TRBV12-3 or TRBV12-4 to TRBJ1-5; tentatively, D is TRBD1 (6 bases). Trimming cost V 7 bases and J 2 bases, with 15 bases left between them. CDR3 length equals 15 residues. Here the CDR3 reads CASTRTGTGNQPQHF. The CDR3 bases are TGTGCCAGCACCCGTACAGGGACGGGCAATCAGCCCCAGCATTTT.

In this sample, this clonotype turned up many times. The chain uses TRBV5-1 and TRBJ2-7; 8 nucleotides align to TRBD1. Germline V gene data show CDR1 as SGHRS and CDR2 as YFSETQ. V dropped 4 bases and J dropped 0; count of bases not matched to a gene: 3. CDR3 length: 14 residues. This CDR3 reads CASSKTGGSYEQYV. Here the CDR3 DNA reads TGCGCCAGCAGCAAAACAGGGGGCTCCTACGAGCAGTACGTC.

Ten or more counts support this clonotype. The V gene is TRBV5-4, the J gene TRBJ2-2; 13 nucleotides match TRBD2. Losses at the gene ends were 6 bases for V and 6 bases for J; bases not matched to a gene: 8. CDR1 is SGHNT and CDR2 is YYREEE in the germline V gene (reference sequence). The CDR3 sequence is 16 residues long. CDR3 coding DNA: TGTGCCAGCAACAACGGACTAGCGGGAGCCGCCGGGGAGCTGTTTTTT. This gives the protein CASNNGLAGAAGELFF. The full variable domain, its missing parts supplied by reference TRBV5-4 and TRBJ2-2, is ETGVTQSPTHLIKTRGQQVTLRCSSQSGHNTVSWYQQALGQGPQFIFQYYREEENGRGNFPPRFSGLQFPNYSSELNVNALELDDSALYLCASNNGLAGAAGELFFGEGSRLTVL.

This clonotype was seen ten or more times. V gene TRBV20-1 combines with J gene TRBJ1-4, with D perhaps matching TRBD1 (6 bases). Trimming took off 4 bases at V and 2 bases at J, with 14 bases between the two ends. The CDR3 has 15 residues. Germline V lookup: CDR1 DFQATT, CDR2 SNEGSKA (reference sequence). In nucleotides, the CDR3 is TGCAGTGCTATAAGGACCGGGGGCACTAATGAAAAACTGTTTTTT. Its protein is CSAIRTGGTNEKLFF.

This clonotype was picked up many times. This chain links TRBV7-9 with TRBJ1-1; 9 bases agree with TRBD1. V was clipped by 0 bases and J by 0 bases; unmatched bases: 5. The CDR3 has 17 residues. Germline values: CDR1 SEHNR, CDR2 FQNEAQ (reference sequence). CDR3 protein: CASSLAWTGDLNTEAFF. CDR3 sequence (DNA): TGTGCCAGCAGCTTAGCGTGGACAGGGGACCTGAACACTGAAGCTTTCTTT.

By its share, this clonotype is medium-sized. V usage is TRBV29-1 and J usage is TRBJ2-2; D is perhaps TRBD1 or TRBD2 (6 bases each). This CDR3 contains 14 residues. The V end was cut by 7 bases, the J end by 0 bases, with 12 bases between. Germline CDR1 SQVTM, CDR2 ANQGSEA. The CDR3 loop reads CSARGQANTGELFF. The CDR3, as DNA: TGCAGCGCCCGGGGGCAGGCGAACACCGGGGAGCTGTTTTTT.

The V and J genes are TRBV7-8 and TRBJ1-3; TRBD1 agrees at 8 bases. Trimming at V came to 2 bases and at J to 4 bases, leaving 4 bases not matched to a gene. CDR3 length: 15 amino acids. CDR1 SGHVS and CDR2 FQNEAQ come from the germline V gene. The CDR3 DNA is TGTGCCAGCAGCTTAACAGGGGGGACGGGAAACACCATATATTTT. Translation gives CASSLTGGTGNTIYF.

This clonotype was detected many times. The chain has TRBV7-2 and TRBJ2-5; 10 nucleotides line up with TRBD2. J gave up 5 bases and V 4 bases, and 7 bases lay outside the gene matches. CDR1 and CDR2 (germline): SGHTA, FQGNSA. The CDR3 length is 15 residues. The DNA of the CDR3 is TGTGCCAGCAGCTCTAGCGGGGGTAACTTTGAGACCCAGTACTTC. It encodes CASSSSGGNFETQYF.

The table lists this clonotype with a few counts. The J gene is TRBJ2-1, the V gene TRBV20-1, with 10 bases fitting TRBD1. The V gene's germline CDR1 is DFQATT and CDR2 SNEGSKA (reference sequence). Germline trimming cut 6 bases from V and 10 bases from J; bases unmatched to any gene: 12. The CDR3 is 14 residues long. The CDR3 is CSAFDRGRFLEQFF. In DNA form, the CDR3 reads TGCAGTGCCTTCGACAGGGGGCGCTTTTTAGAGCAGTTCTTC.

This clonotype was counted ten times or more. The chain has TRBV6-5 and TRBJ1-2, with 10 bases that match TRBD1. The CDR3 runs 15 residues. CDR1 MNHEY and CDR2 SVGAGI come from the germline V gene. V shed 2 bases, J shed 8 bases, and the junction held 8 bases outside the gene matches. CDR3 sequence: CASSYDLGQGSGYTF. For the CDR3, the DNA is TGTGCCAGCAGTTACGATTTGGGACAGGGGAGCGGCTACACCTTC.

Notes on this clonotype: A read error may explain this, as a much larger clone is one base away. The chain employs TRBV9 and TRBJ1-6, with D unresolved. V was trimmed by 1 base and J by 10 bases, leaving 6 bases between them. This CDR3 contains 12 residues. CDR1 and CDR2 from the germline V gene are SGDLS and YYNGEE. The CDR3 bases are TGTGCCAGCAGCGTATCGGAGTCACCCCTCCACTTT. Protein: CASSVSESPLHF.

By sample share, this clonotype is medium-sized. V gene TRBV7-6 combines with J gene TRBJ2-1; D may be TRBD2 (7 bases). Trimming cost V 8 bases and J 7 bases, with 18 bases left between them. CDR1 SGHVS and CDR2 FNYEAQ come from the germline V gene. The CDR3 covers 14 residues. CDR3 nucleotides: TGTGCCAGCCTCCCTGAGGGGGGGCGGAATGAGCAGTTCTTC. This translates into CASLPEGGRNEQFF.

In this sample, this clonotype turned up many times. This chain connects TRBV6-6 to TRBJ2-3; D gene ambiguous. The germline V gene encodes CDR1 MNHNY and CDR2 SVGAGI (reference sequence). The germline V and J ends were trimmed by 4 bases and 7 bases, with 9 bases remaining between them. The CDR3 has 12 amino acids. The CDR3 spells CASSSGPNTQYF. In DNA, the CDR3 is TGTGCCAGCAGTTCGGGCCCCAATACGCAGTATTTT.

The chain has TRBV6-5 and TRBJ2-2, with unresolved D. Trimming removed 5 bases at V and 4 bases at J, with 14 bases between. Germline loops: CDR1 MNHEY, CDR2 SVGAGI. The CDR3 is 15 amino acids. This CDR3 reads CASSLSRPATGELFF. In DNA form, the CDR3 reads TGTGCCAGCAGTCTGTCACGGCCGGCCACCGGGGAGCTGTTTTTT.